Presented here are 14 T cell receptor beta chains from one specimen sequenced in a study of blood T cell repertoires in COVID-19. Measured with immunoSEQ multiplex PCR; TCRdb has only the in-frame clones, and not every one. The sample lists fewer than 300,000 clones, roughly 85% occurring once. The sequenced material came from peripheral blood. Every receptor here comes from a human donor in a cohort sampled during active COVID-19.

J is TRBJ1-5 and V is TRBV7-2; 7 bases line up with TRBD1. This CDR3 spans 15 amino acids. Losses at the gene ends were 3 bases for V and 5 bases for J; bases not matched to a gene: 7. From germline, CDR1 is SGHTA and CDR2 FQGNSA. The CDR3 is CASSLLQGDYQPQHF. The CDR3 DNA reads TGTGCCAGCAGCTTGCTCCAGGGGGATTATCAGCCCCAGCATTTT.

The V gene is TRBV19, the J gene TRBJ2-2, with 12 bases identical to TRBD2. CDR3 size: 16 residues. Germline CDR1 reads LNHDA; CDR2 reads SQIVND (reference sequence). The junction had 5 bases not matched to a gene; V was cut back by 7 bases and J by 2 bases. CDR3 nucleotides: TGTGCCAGTACCCCTAGCGGGAGGGGAAACACCGGGGAGCTGTTTTTT. Its translation: CASTPSGRGNTGELFF.

This chain links TRBV4-3 with TRBJ2-1; 9 bases are a match to TRBD2. The CDR3 contains 14 residues. With 4 bases clipped from V and 9 bases from J, the junction kept 7 bases outside the gene matches. The germline gives CDR1 LGHNA, CDR2 YSLEER. For the CDR3, the DNA is TGCGCCAGCAGCCCTAGCGGGACCGGGGTTGAGCAGTTCTTC. Protein: CASSPSGTGVEQFF.

This sequence joins TRBV27 and TRBJ1-2; 11 bases map to TRBD1. In germline, CDR1 is MNHEY, CDR2 SMNVEV (reference sequence). The junction had 2 bases not matched to a gene; V was cut back by 4 bases and J by 4 bases. There are 14 residues in the CDR3. The CDR3 DNA reads as TGTGCCAGCAGTTGGACAGGGGGCACCTATGGCTACACCTTC. Translated: CASSWTGGTYGYTF.

The CDR3 spells CASSQDLGLAYTGELFF. CDR3 coding DNA: TGTGCCAGCAGCCAAGATTTAGGACTAGCCTACACCGGGGAGCTGTTTTTT. The rearrangement joins TRBV3-1 (or the pseudogene TRBV3-2) to TRBJ2-2; 8 bases are shared with TRBD2. The CDR3 extends over 17 amino acids. Per the germline V gene, CDR1 is LGHDT and CDR2 is YNNKEL (reference sequence). Losses at the gene ends were 0 bases for V and 3 bases for J; bases not matched to a gene: 6.

The V and J genes are TRBV2 and TRBJ2-3; TRBD2 might be the D (5 bases). CDR3 length equals 12 residues. CDR1 and CDR2 from the germline V gene are SNHLY and FYNNEI. V was clipped by 11 bases and J by 2 bases, with 11 bases between them. The chain's CDR3 is CALAGLTDTQYF. For the CDR3, the DNA is TGTGCCTTAGCCGGACTCACAGATACGCAGTATTTT.

This clone has just one count. The J gene is TRBJ2-1, the V gene TRBV5-1; weak D call: TRBD2 (5 bases). The ends were cut back, 2 bases at V and 10 bases at J, with 13 bases in the middle. The V gene's germline CDR1 is SGHRS and CDR2 YFSETQ. The CDR3 has 13 residues. The chain's CDR3 is CASSLLVSREQFF. The CDR3 DNA sequence: TGCGCCAGCAGCTTACTAGTGTCGAGGGAGCAGTTCTTC.

This chain joins TRBV7-2 and TRBJ1-4; D gene unclear. CDR1 and CDR2 from the germline V gene are SGHTA and FQGNSA. The germline V and J ends were trimmed by 2 bases and 4 bases, with 8 bases remaining between them. This CDR3 contains 14 residues. The CDR3: CASSLSGLNEKLFF. As DNA, the CDR3 is TGTGCCAGCAGCTTATCTGGCCTTAATGAAAAACTGTTTTTT.

The V and J genes are TRBV18 and TRBJ2-7; D ambiguous. The CDR3 runs to 15 residues. V lost 1 base, J lost 3 bases, and 13 bases lay in between. CDR1 is KGHSH, CDR2 LQKENI, per germline. CDR3: CASSPRRSAVYEQYF. CDR3 sequence (DNA): TGTGCCAGCTCACCACGAAGGAGCGCGGTCTACGAGCAGTACTTC. The variable domain in full, with the rest retrieved from reference TRBV18 and TRBJ2-7, is NAGVMQNPRHLVRRRGQEARLRCSPMKGHSHVYWYRQLPEEGLKFMVYLQKENIIDESGMPKERFSAEFPKEGPSILRIQQVVRGDSAAYFCASSPRRSAVYEQYFGPGTRLTVT.

The chain has TRBV7-2 and TRBJ2-1; 8 nucleotides match TRBD2. This CDR3 is built from 15 residues. CDR1 is SGHTA, CDR2 FQGNSA, per germline. The V and J ends lost 2 bases and 4 bases, in that order; junction bases with no gene match: 4. CDR3 DNA: TGTGCCAGCAGCTTAAGCGGGAGATCATACAATGAGCAGTTCTTC. Encoded protein: CASSLSGRSYNEQFF.

The sample holds one count of this clone. This rearrangement joins TRBV7-2 to TRBJ1-1; D is unclear. V was pared by 3 bases and J by 2 bases, with 13 bases between. The CDR3 runs 15 residues. Germline lookup yields CDR1 SGHTA and CDR2 FQGNSA. The CDR3 reads CASSFSSGRNTEAFF. The CDR3 nucleotides read TGTGCCAGCAGCTTTTCCTCTGGCAGAAACACTGAAGCTTTCTTT. Full variable domain (rest looked up from reference TRBV7-2 and TRBJ1-1): GAGVSQSPSNKVTEKGKDVELRCDPISGHTALYWYRQSLGQGLEFLIYFQGNSAPDKSGLPSDRFSAERTGGSVSTLTIQRTQQEDSAVYLCASSFSSGRNTEAFFGQGTRLTVV.

The V and J genes are TRBV27 and TRBJ2-5; 10 nucleotides line up with TRBD2. CDR3 length: 16 residues. The germline CDR1 and CDR2 sequences are MNHEY and SMNVEV (reference sequence). V trimming: 6 bases; J trimming: 4 bases; junction bases outside the gene matches: 11. CDR3 sequence reads: CASSRAGGLWGETQYF. CDR3 DNA: TGTGCCAGCAGCCGAGCGGGAGGGCTTTGGGGAGAGACCCAGTACTTC.

The chain is built from TRBV5-6 and TRBJ1-3; 9 nucleotides line up with TRBD1. The CDR3 runs to 15 residues. Germline V CDR1 and CDR2: SGHDT, YYEEEE. Germline trimming cut 0 bases from V and 9 bases from J; bases unmatched to any gene: 7. The CDR3 DNA follows: TGTGCCAGCAGCTTGGAGGGAACAGGGGGCACCACCATATATTTT. This codes for CASSLEGTGGTTIYF.

V usage is TRBV9 and J usage is TRBJ2-7; 10 positions match TRBD2. V was clipped by 0 bases and J by 4 bases; unmatched bases: 7. The CDR3 loop spans 16 amino acids. Germline V CDR1 and CDR2: SGDLS, YYNGEE. Here the CDR3 reads CASSVAAASGSYEQYF. Here the CDR3 DNA reads TGTGCCAGCAGCGTAGCTGCCGCTAGCGGGAGTTACGAGCAGTACTTC.